The T cell receptor beta chain described here comes from a study of OX40 agonist ivuxolimab in advanced cancers. CDR1 is SGHTA and CDR2 is FQGNSA in the germline V gene. V lost 3 bases and J lost 3, with 15 bases in between. CDR3 length equals 15 residues. Whole-study results and caveats: The study found that CD8+ T cells averaged more expanded clones than CD4+. Some of the nonresponding patients also showed low levels of normalized T-cell clonal expansion.

In this sample, this clone turned up once. Its target is not known. On cycle 4 day 1 and cycle 7 day 1, as well as at baseline, blood was sampled. Generated by immunoSEQ multiplex PCR, the TCRdb table keeps only in-frame clones and is missing some. The data hold tens of thousands of clones, with 90% to 95% observed a single time. This receptor was identified in an adult with an advanced solid tumor such as melanoma, head and neck, liver or kidney cancer. The chain recombines TRBV7-2 with TRBJ2-7, with a weak D call TRBD1 (5 bases). The sample in question was CD4+ or CD8+ T cells sorted from blood, obtained in a trial of the OX40 agonist ivuxolimab. In nucleotides, the CDR3 is TGTGCCAGCAGCTTTTTTCCAGGGCCAAGCTACGAGCAGTACTTC. Its translation is CASSFFPGPSYEQYF.